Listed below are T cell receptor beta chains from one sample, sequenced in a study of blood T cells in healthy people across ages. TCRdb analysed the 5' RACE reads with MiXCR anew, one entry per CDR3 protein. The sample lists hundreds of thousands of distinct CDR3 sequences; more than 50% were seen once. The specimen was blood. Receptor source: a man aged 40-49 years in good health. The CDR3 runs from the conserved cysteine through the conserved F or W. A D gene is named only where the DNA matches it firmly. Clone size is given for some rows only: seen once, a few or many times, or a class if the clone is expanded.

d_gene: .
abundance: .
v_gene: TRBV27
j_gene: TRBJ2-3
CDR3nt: TGTGCCAGCAGTTTATACCACAGGGCAGATACGCAGTATTTT
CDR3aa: CASSLYHRADTQYF

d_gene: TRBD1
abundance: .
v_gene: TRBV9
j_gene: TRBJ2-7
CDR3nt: TGTGCCAGCAGCTTACAGGGACAGCCCTACGAGCAGTACTTC
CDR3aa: CASSLQGQPYEQYF

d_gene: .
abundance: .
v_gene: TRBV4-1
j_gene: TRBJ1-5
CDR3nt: TGCGCCAGCAGCCAAGATCAGAGCAGGGAATATCAGCCCCAGCATTTT
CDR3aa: CASSQDQSREYQPQHF

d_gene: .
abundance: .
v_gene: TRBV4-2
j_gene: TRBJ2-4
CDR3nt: TGTGCCAGCAGCCAAGATCAAGGGCCCAGCGTGGAGCAGTACTTC
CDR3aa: CASSQDQGPSVEQYF

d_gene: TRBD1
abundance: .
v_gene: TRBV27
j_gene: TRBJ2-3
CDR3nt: TGTGCCAGCAGTTCGCACGGACAGGGCATGCTCGATACGCAGTATTTT
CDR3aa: CASSSHGQGMLDTQYF

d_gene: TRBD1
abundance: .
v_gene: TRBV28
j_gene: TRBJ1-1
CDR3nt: TGTGCCAGCAGTTCCCAACAGGGGAGGGACACTGAAGCTTTCTTT
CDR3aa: CASSSQQGRDTEAFF

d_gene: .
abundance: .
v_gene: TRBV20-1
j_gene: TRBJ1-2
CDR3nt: TGCAGTGCTAGAGTGGTAGGGGGTCATGGCTACACCTTC
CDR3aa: CSARVVGGHGYTF

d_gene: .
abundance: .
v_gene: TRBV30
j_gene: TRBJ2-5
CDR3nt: TGTGCCTGGATGCGGGACAGCGGGTCGGGAGAGACCCAGTACTTC
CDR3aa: CAWMRDSGSGETQYF

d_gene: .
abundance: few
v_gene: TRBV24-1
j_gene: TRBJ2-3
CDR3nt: TGTGCCACCAGTGCAGGGATTACGCAGTATTTT
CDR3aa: CATSAGITQYF

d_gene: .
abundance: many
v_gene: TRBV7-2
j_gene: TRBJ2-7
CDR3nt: TGTGCCAGCAGCACCGTACCCTACGAGCAGTACTTC
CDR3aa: CASSTVPYEQYF

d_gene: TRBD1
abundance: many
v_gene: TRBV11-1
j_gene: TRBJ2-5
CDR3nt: TGTGCCAGCAGCTTATTCAGGGGGCCGGAAGAGACCCAGTACTTC
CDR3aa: CASSLFRGPEETQYF

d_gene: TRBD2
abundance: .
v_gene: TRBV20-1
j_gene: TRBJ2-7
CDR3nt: TGCAGTGCTAGAGCGCCTAGCGGGAGGGCCGCCTACGAGCAGTACTTC
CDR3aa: CSARAPSGRAAYEQYF

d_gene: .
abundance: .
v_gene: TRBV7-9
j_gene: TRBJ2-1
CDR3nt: TGTACCAGCAACCTACCAAGGCAGGGGGGGAATGAGCGGTTCTTC
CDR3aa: CTSNLPRQGGNERFF

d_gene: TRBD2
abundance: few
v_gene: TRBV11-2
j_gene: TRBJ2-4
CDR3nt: TGTGCCAGCACCGTGGGGGGGGAAGCCAAAAACATTCAGTACTTC
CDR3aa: CASTVGGEAKNIQYF

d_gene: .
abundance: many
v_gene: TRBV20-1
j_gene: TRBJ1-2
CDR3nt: TGCAGTGCCCCCGACAGCCGGCAGATCTATGGCTACACCTTC
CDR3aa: CSAPDSRQIYGYTF

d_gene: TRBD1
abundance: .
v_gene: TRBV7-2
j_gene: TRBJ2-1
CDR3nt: TGTGCCAGCAGCTTCGTCGGAGGACAGGGTCGGAATGTGCAGTTCTTC
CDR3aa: CASSFVGGQGRNVQFF

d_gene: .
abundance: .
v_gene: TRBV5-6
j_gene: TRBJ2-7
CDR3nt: TGTGCCAGCAGCGGAAACGTGAATTGGCGTCCCGAGCAGTACTTC
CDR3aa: CASSGNVNWRPEQYF

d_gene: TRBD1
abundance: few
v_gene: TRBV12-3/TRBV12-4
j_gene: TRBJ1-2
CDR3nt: TGTGCCAGCAGAAGAGGGGGGACAGGGGTAATCGGCTACACCTTC
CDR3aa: CASRRGGTGVIGYTF

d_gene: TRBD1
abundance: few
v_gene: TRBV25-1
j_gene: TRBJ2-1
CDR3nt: TGTGCCAGCAGGACAGGGGTGTCCTACAATGAGCAGTTCTTC
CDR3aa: CASRTGVSYNEQFF

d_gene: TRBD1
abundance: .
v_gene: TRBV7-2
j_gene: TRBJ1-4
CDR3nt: TGTGCCAGCACCGGGACAGGAAAAGAAAAACTGTTTTTT
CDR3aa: CASTGTGKEKLFF

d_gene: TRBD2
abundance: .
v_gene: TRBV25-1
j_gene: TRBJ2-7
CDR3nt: TGTGCCAGCAGTGAAAGAAGGCGGGGACTAGCGGGGGCCTACGAGCAGTACTTC
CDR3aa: CASSERRRGLAGAYEQYF

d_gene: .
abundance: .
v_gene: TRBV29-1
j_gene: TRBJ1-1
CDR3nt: TGCAGCGTTGAAGTGGACAGACGCCTTAACACTGAAGCTTTCTTT
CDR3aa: CSVEVDRRLNTEAFF

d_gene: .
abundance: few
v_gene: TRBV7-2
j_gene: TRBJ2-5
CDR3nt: TGTGCCAGCAGCTTAAGGGCGAACCAAGAGACCCAGTACTTC
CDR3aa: CASSLRANQETQYF

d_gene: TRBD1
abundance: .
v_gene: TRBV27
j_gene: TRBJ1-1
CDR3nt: TGTGCCAGCAGTTGGGACAGAATGTCCTTCATGAACACTGAAGCTTTCTTT
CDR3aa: CASSWDRMSFMNTEAFF

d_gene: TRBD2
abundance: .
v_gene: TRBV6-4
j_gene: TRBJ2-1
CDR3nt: TGTGCCACCAGCTCCCGGACTAGCGGAAATCCGACCTACAATGAGCAGTTCTTC
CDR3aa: CATSSRTSGNPTYNEQFF

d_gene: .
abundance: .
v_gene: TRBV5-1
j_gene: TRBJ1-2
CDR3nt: TGCGCCAGCAGCCACGGCGGGATCTCCTATGGCTACACCTTC
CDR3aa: CASSHGGISYGYTF

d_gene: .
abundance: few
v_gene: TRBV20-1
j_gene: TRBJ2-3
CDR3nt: TGCAGTGCTAGAAACCGAAACACAGATACGCAGTATTTT
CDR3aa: CSARNRNTDTQYF

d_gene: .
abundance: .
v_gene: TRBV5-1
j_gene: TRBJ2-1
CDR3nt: TGCGCCAGCCGGTTCAGGACAGAAGAGCAGTTCTTC
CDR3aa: CASRFRTEEQFF

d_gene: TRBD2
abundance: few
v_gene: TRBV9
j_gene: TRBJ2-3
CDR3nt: TGTGCCAGCAGCGTAGTTGGTACTAGCGGGGGTATAGATACGCAGTATTTT
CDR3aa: CASSVVGTSGGIDTQYF